The 31 T cell receptor beta chains below all came from one sample that was sequenced in a study of blood T cell repertoires in COVID-19 (dated by TCRdb to about 2020). The library was prepared using the immunoSEQ multiplex PCR assay. Not all clones reach the TCRdb copy of this immuneACCESS table, which keeps in-frame sequences only. Checked studies attribute under half of the gap to unresolved V genes and leave the rest unexplained. This sample has more than 75,000 clones in its table, and approximately 89% of those were observed once. Of the sample, approximately 2.4% falls within the top ten clones. The sample consisted of peripheral blood. These receptors all stem from a man aged 45-60 years with acute or convalescent COVID-19.

The rearrangement links TRBV30 to TRBJ2-7; 12 bases match TRBD1. The CDR3 length is 13 residues. J was trimmed by 4 bases and V by 5 bases; bases with no gene match: 3. Germline CDR1 is GTSNPN and CDR2 is SVGIG (reference sequence). The CDR3 spells CAWSGQGAYEQYV. The CDR3 DNA follows: TGTGCCTGGTCGGGACAGGGGGCGTACGAGCAGTACGTC.

This clone was picked up one time. The CDR3 DNA sequence: TGTGCCAGCAGTGAATCAACAGGACGATCCGGGGAGCTGTTTTTT. It codes for CASSESTGRSGELFF. This chain connects TRBV25-1 to TRBJ2-2, with D possibly matching TRBD1 (5 bases). The CDR3 runs to 15 residues. Per germline, CDR1 MGHDK and CDR2 SYGVNS. Trimming took 1 base from V and 6 from J, leaving 12 bases between them.

This chain's CDR3 is CASSIGRTNNQPQHF. In DNA form, the CDR3 reads TGTGCCAGTAGTATAGGTCGGACAAATAATCAGCCCCAGCATTTT. This chain links TRBV19 with TRBJ1-5, with a tentative D call TRBD1 (5 bases). The CDR3 runs to 15 residues. Between the trimmed V and J ends, which lost 1 base and 4 bases, there was a span of 11 bases. CDR1 and CDR2 (germline): LNHDA, SQIVND (reference sequence).

The genes are TRBV24-1 and TRBJ2-1; TRBD2 might be the D (6 bases). Trimming removed 3 bases at V and 4 bases at J, with 15 bases between. Germline V gene data show CDR1 as KGHDR and CDR2 as SFDVKD. CDR3 length: 16 amino acids. CDR3 in DNA: TGTGCCACCAGTGATCCTCAAGCCGGGACTTACAATGAGCAGTTCTTC. This encodes CATSDPQAGTYNEQFF.

The gene calls are TRBV12-3 or TRBV12-4 and TRBJ2-2; no clear D. The CDR3 is 13 residues long. Trimming shortened V by 3 bases and J by 6 bases, and 8 bases separated the two germline ends. The CDR3 reads CASSFGSPGELFF. In nucleotides, the CDR3 is TGTGCCAGCAGTTTCGGTAGTCCCGGGGAGCTGTTTTTT.

This chain links TRBV9 with TRBJ1-1, with 10 bases aligning to TRBD1. This CDR3 has 14 residues. Trimming cost V 4 bases and J 4 bases; bases outside gene matches: 4. Germline CDR1 SGDLS, CDR2 YYNGEE. CDR3 amino acids: CASSRQGAGTEAFF. In DNA, the CDR3 is TGTGCCAGCAGCCGACAGGGGGCCGGCACTGAAGCTTTCTTT. The entire variable domain, with the rest obtained from reference TRBV9 and TRBJ1-1, is as follows: DSGVTQTPKHLITATGQRVTLRCSPRSGDLSVYWYQQSLDQGLQFLIQYYNGEERAKGNILERFSAQQFPDLHSELNLSSLELGDSALYFCASSRQGAGTEAFFGQGTRLTVV.

The chain is built from TRBV2 and TRBJ2-7, with 11 bases matching TRBD1. Germline V lookup: CDR1 SNHLY, CDR2 FYNNEI. CDR3 length equals 16 residues. Trimming at V came to 2 bases and at J to 3 bases, leaving 6 bases not matched to a gene. The CDR3, as DNA: TGTGCCAGCAGTGAATCGGGGACAGGGGGGAACTACGAGCAGTACTTC. Translation gives CASSESGTGGNYEQYF.

This chain joins TRBV5-6 and TRBJ1-2, with 8 bases fitting TRBD1. V was pared by 2 bases and J by 0 bases, with 12 bases of the junction left unmatched. The CDR3 consists of 18 residues. CDR1 SGHDT and CDR2 YYEEEE come from the germline V gene. CDR3: CASSFQGGTGLTNYGYTF. In DNA, the CDR3 is TGTGCCAGCAGCTTCCAAGGCGGGACAGGCCTCACTAACTATGGCTACACCTTC.

The chain is built from TRBV29-1 and TRBJ1-2; D might be TRBD1 (5 bases). V lost 4 bases and J lost 4, with 10 bases in between. This CDR3 has 12 amino acids. Germline CDR1 reads SQVTM; CDR2 reads ANQGSEA. CDR3 sequence reads: CSVGGGGYGYTF. The CDR3 nucleotides read TGCAGCGTTGGGGGCGGGGGCTATGGCTACACCTTC.

The chain carries TRBV7-3 and TRBJ2-2; 9 bases map to TRBD1. V lost 5 bases and J lost 1; bases outside the gene matches: 5. The CDR3 sequence is 16 residues long. The germline gives CDR1 SGHTA, CDR2 FQGTGA. The chain's CDR3 is CASSLPGQGNTGELFF. The DNA of the CDR3 is TGTGCCAGCAGCCTCCCGGGACAGGGGAACACCGGGGAGCTGTTTTTT.

This clone appeared a few times. The rearrangement joins TRBV13 to TRBJ2-1, with TRBD2 as a possible D gene (6 bases). The germline V gene has CDR1 PRHDT and CDR2 FYEKMQ (reference sequence). This CDR3 has 16 amino acids. The V gene lost 5 bases and the J gene lost 2 bases, with 16 bases spanning the gap. The CDR3: CASSPRRGLTYNEQFF. For the CDR3, the DNA is TGTGCCAGCAGCCCCCGGCGGGGCTTAACCTACAATGAGCAGTTCTTC.

The chain carries TRBV2 and TRBJ2-5; 7 bases match TRBD1. This CDR3 contains 15 residues. The V segment lost 3 bases and the J segment 1 base; nucleotides outside the gene matches: 5. Germline CDR1 reads SNHLY; CDR2 reads FYNNEI. The CDR3 DNA is TGTGCCAGCAGTGAGCCCGGGACAGCCCAAGAGACCCAGTACTTC. Translating it yields CASSEPGTAQETQYF.

The V gene is TRBV6-5, the J gene TRBJ1-4; D uncertain. V was clipped by 3 bases and J by 0 bases, with 8 bases between them. The CDR3 is made up of 15 amino acids. Germline V gene lookup returns CDR1 MNHEY and CDR2 SVGAGI. The CDR3 DNA follows: TGTGCCAGCAGTTATAACCGCGCAACTAATGAAAAACTGTTTTTT. Encoded protein: CASSYNRATNEKLFF.

This rearrangement joins TRBV5-1 to TRBJ2-3; D possibly corresponds to TRBD2 (6 bases). The CDR3 extends over 12 amino acids. Per germline, CDR1 SGHRS and CDR2 YFSETQ. V was pared by 7 bases and J by 5 bases, with 11 bases between. The CDR3 sequence: CASGLNRDTQYF. The CDR3 DNA is TGCGCCAGCGGACTAAACAGAGATACGCAGTATTTT. The variable domain in full, completed from reference TRBV5-1 and TRBJ2-3, reads KAGVTQTPRYLIKTRGQQVTLSCSPISGHRSVSWYQQTPGQGLQFLFEYFSETQRNKGNFPGRFSGRQFSNSRSEMNVSTLELGDSALYLCASGLNRDTQYFGPGTRLTVL.

This sequence joins TRBV7-6 and TRBJ2-2, with D maybe TRBD2 (6 bases). The CDR3 contains 17 residues. Trimming took off 5 bases at V and 2 bases at J, with 18 bases between the two ends. Per the germline V gene, CDR1 is SGHVS and CDR2 is FNYEAQ. The CDR3 nucleotides are TGTGCCAGCAGCCCAAGCCGGGGAGGTTATAACACCGGGGAGCTGTTTTTT. Its protein product is CASSPSRGGYNTGELFF.

J is TRBJ2-5 and V is TRBV4-3; 8 nucleotides agree with TRBD2. The V gene end was trimmed by 0 bases and the J gene end by 4 bases; junction bases not matched to a gene: 4. The CDR3 runs 15 residues. Germline loops: CDR1 LGHNA, CDR2 YSLEER. The CDR3 spells CASSQDRTSGETQYF. DNA for the CDR3: TGCGCCAGCAGCCAAGATAGAACTAGCGGAGAGACCCAGTACTTC.

The rearrangement joins TRBV4-3 to TRBJ1-1; no clear D. CDR3 length: 15 residues. Trimming left V 0 bases short and J 0 bases short, with 8 bases between. Germline V lookup: CDR1 LGHNA, CDR2 YSLEER. CDR3 DNA: TGCGCCAGCAGCCAAGACCATCAGTTGAACACTGAAGCTTTCTTT. The encoded protein is CASSQDHQLNTEAFF.

V and J are TRBV7-6 and TRBJ1-6, with 8 bases lining up with TRBD1. Germline V gene lookup returns CDR1 SGHVS and CDR2 FNYEAQ. J lost 9 bases, V lost 4 bases, and 8 bases had no gene match. This CDR3 is built from 15 residues. CDR3 sequence reads: CASSSDTGGGSPLHF. CDR3 DNA sequence: TGTGCCAGCAGCTCAGACACAGGGGGAGGTTCACCCCTCCACTTT.

CDR3 sequence reads: CASCFNHDSPTDTQYF. As DNA, the CDR3 is TGTGCCAGCTGTTTCAACCACGACTCCCCCACAGATACGCAGTATTTT. The V gene is TRBV6-6, the J gene TRBJ2-3; D unresolved. CDR1 MNHNY and CDR2 SVGAGI come from the germline V gene (reference sequence). This CDR3 comprises 16 residues. Deletions cut 8 bases from V and 2 bases from J, with 20 bases between.

CDR3 sequence: CASSRTSGRPLNIQYF. The CDR3 DNA follows: TGTGCCAGTAGTAGGACTAGCGGGAGACCCCTAAACATTCAGTACTTC. The V and J genes are TRBV19 and TRBJ2-4, with 13 bases matching TRBD2. The trim removed 4 bases at V and 6 bases at J, leaving 6 bases unmatched. Per germline, CDR1 LNHDA and CDR2 SQIVND (reference sequence). This CDR3 contains 16 residues.

The chain combines TRBV10-2 with TRBJ2-1, with D possibly TRBD1 on 5 matching bases. Germline-derived CDR1 and CDR2 are WSHSY and SAAADI. V shed 7 bases and J shed 4 bases, with 11 bases lying between them. The CDR3 sequence is 13 residues long. The CDR3 bases are TGCGCCAGCAACCAGGACAATTACAATGAGCAGTTCTTC. Protein: CASNQDNYNEQFF.

The chain links TRBV18 to TRBJ2-1, with 7 bases that match TRBD1. Germline trimming cut 5 bases from V and 0 bases from J; bases unmatched to any gene: 7. The CDR3 runs 16 residues. Looked up from germline, CDR1 is KGHSH and CDR2 is LQKENI. CDR3 amino acids: CASSSRTGSSYNEQFF. The CDR3 DNA reads TGTGCCAGCTCATCCCGGACAGGTAGCTCCTACAATGAGCAGTTCTTC.

This chain connects TRBV27 to TRBJ1-1; D is possibly TRBD1 (6 bases). The V gene's germline CDR1 is MNHEY and CDR2 SMNVEV (reference sequence). The CDR3 has 16 amino acids. V gave up 8 bases and J gave up 11 bases, with 30 bases separating them. This chain's CDR3 is CASRKSLGGALVGAFF. CDR3 in DNA: TGTGCCAGCCGTAAATCTTTAGGGGGGGCGTTGGTAGGGGCTTTCTTT.

The chain joins TRBV18 to TRBJ2-7; D not certain. Germline loops: CDR1 KGHSH, CDR2 LQKENI. Deletions cut 0 bases from V and 3 bases from J, with 6 bases between. CDR3 length: 13 residues. The CDR3 nucleotides read TGTGCCAGCTCACCACCAGCCATCTACGAGCAGTACTTC. Protein sequence: CASSPPAIYEQYF. The whole variable domain, filled in from reference TRBV18 and TRBJ2-7, reads NAGVMQNPRHLVRRRGQEARLRCSPMKGHSHVYWYRQLPEEGLKFMVYLQKENIIDESGMPKERFSAEFPKEGPSILRIQQVVRGDSAAYFCASSPPAIYEQYFGPGTRLTVT.

The chain links TRBV29-1 to TRBJ1-5, with D hard to call. CDR3 length: 15 amino acids. Germline V gives CDR1 SQVTM, CDR2 ANQGSEA. Deletions cut 2 bases from V and 5 bases from J, with 16 bases between. This chain's CDR3 is CSVEPGRGFDQPQHF. In DNA form, the CDR3 reads TGCAGCGTTGAACCCGGGAGAGGATTTGATCAGCCCCAGCATTTT.

The rearrangement joins TRBV6-4 to TRBJ1-5; 7 bases match TRBD1. The CDR3 is 15 residues long. J lost 4 bases, V lost 8 bases, and 11 bases had no gene match. Germline values: CDR1 MRHNA, CDR2 SNTAGT. Written as DNA, the CDR3 is TGTGCCAGCGAGAAGGGGGACAGCCAGAATCAGCCCCAGCATTTT. It specifies CASEKGDSQNQPQHF.

The chain is built from TRBV19 and TRBJ2-5, with a possible D match to TRBD2 (5 bases). This CDR3 is built from 14 residues. The germline V gene has CDR1 LNHDA and CDR2 SQIVND (reference sequence). V dropped 2 bases and J dropped 4 bases, with 11 bases sitting between them. CDR3 DNA: TGTGCCAGTAGTATAACCGGAGGAGGAGAGACCCAGTACTTC. Protein sequence: CASSITGGGETQYF.

The V call is TRBV5-1, the J call TRBJ2-2, with D unresolved. The CDR3 totals 12 residues. The V gene's germline CDR1 is SGHRS and CDR2 YFSETQ. Trimming removed 3 bases at V and 6 bases at J, with 6 bases between. CDR3 in amino acids: CASSYPSGELFF. CDR3 coding DNA: TGCGCCAGCAGCTATCCGTCCGGGGAGCTGTTTTTT.

The chain uses TRBV27 and TRBJ1-6; the D is unclear. V lost 5 bases to trimming and J lost 7 bases, with 9 bases between them. Germline CDR1 MNHEY, CDR2 SMNVEV (reference sequence). The CDR3 is 13 residues long. CDR3 DNA: TGTGCCAGCAGTGCTCTAGGCAATTCACCCCTCCACTTT. It yields the protein CASSALGNSPLHF.

V is TRBV28 and J is TRBJ1-3, with D tentatively TRBD1 (5 bases). Germline V gives CDR1 MDHEN, CDR2 SYDVKM. The CDR3 is made up of 17 amino acids. The ends were cut back, 2 bases at V and 1 base at J, with 15 bases in the middle. CDR3 coding DNA: TGTGCCAGCAGTTTAGACTCTAGGGACTGGTCTGGAAACACCATATATTTT. It is translated as CASSLDSRDWSGNTIYF.

The rearrangement links TRBV5-8 to TRBJ2-6, with D maybe TRBD2 (5 bases). Germline V gene data show CDR1 as SGHTS and CDR2 as YDEGEE. V gave up 2 bases and J gave up 2 bases, with 14 bases separating them. CDR3 size: 17 residues. CDR3 sequence: CASSFFRGETGANVLTF. CDR3 nucleotide sequence: TGTGCCAGCAGCTTCTTTCGTGGGGAGACTGGGGCCAACGTCCTGACTTTC.